Below, 11 T cell receptor beta chains from the same sample are listed, as sequenced in a study of blood T cell repertoires in COVID-19. Libraries were prepared by immunoSEQ multiplex PCR; TCRdb keeps only in-frame clonotypes and omits some of them. The sample records roughly 410,000 clones, about 91% being singletons. The sample comprised peripheral blood. These receptor sequences come from a woman in her forties with COVID-19, enrolled during active disease.

This rearrangement joins TRBV9 to TRBJ2-7; possibly TRBD1 for D (6 bases). Germline values: CDR1 SGDLS, CDR2 YYNGEE. Trimming left V 2 bases short and J 2 bases short, with 17 bases between. The CDR3 covers 16 residues. CDR3 sequence: CASSVPLTGHPYEQYF. For the CDR3, the DNA is TGTGCCAGCAGCGTCCCTCTTACGGGACATCCCTACGAGCAGTACTTC.

The rearrangement joins TRBV24-1 to TRBJ2-1; 11 nucleotides align to TRBD2. The V segment lost 12 bases and the J segment 0 bases; nucleotides outside the gene matches: 3. The CDR3 has 14 amino acids. The germline CDR1 and CDR2 sequences are KGHDR and SFDVKD. The DNA of the CDR3 is TGTGCCCAACTAGCGGGAGTCTCCTACAATGAGCAGTTCTTC. This encodes CAQLAGVSYNEQFF.

This clone showed up just a few times. This sequence joins TRBV19 and TRBJ2-7; 8 bases map to TRBD2. The germline V gene encodes CDR1 LNHDA and CDR2 SQIVND (reference sequence). This CDR3 comprises 14 residues. The V gene end was trimmed by 4 bases and the J gene end by 3 bases; junction bases not matched to a gene: 5. The CDR3 is CASSKSGSLYEQYF. CDR3 sequence (DNA): TGTGCCAGTAGTAAGAGCGGGAGTCTCTACGAGCAGTACTTC.

This clone was recorded once. The V call is TRBV19, the J call TRBJ1-1, with 7 bases identical to TRBD1. This CDR3 is built from 15 residues. Losses at the gene ends were 8 bases for V and 4 bases for J; bases not matched to a gene: 13. From germline, CDR1 is LNHDA and CDR2 SQIVND (reference sequence). Here the CDR3 DNA reads TGTGCCAGTGGGTCCGGGACAGCCGAGTTCACTGAAGCTTTCTTT. It encodes CASGSGTAEFTEAFF.

The V call is TRBV6-2 or TRBV6-3, the J call TRBJ1-2; possibly TRBD1 for D (5 bases). CDR3 size: 14 residues. Germline lookup yields CDR1 MNHEY and CDR2 SVGEGT. The V end lost 6 bases, the J end lost 4 bases, and 15 bases lay between the germline ends. The CDR3 region is CASSETRVIYGYTF. CDR3 bases: TGTGCCAGCAGCGAAACCAGGGTGATCTATGGCTACACCTTC.

The chain has TRBV5-1 and TRBJ2-1; TRBD1 might be the D (5 bases). CDR3 length: 16 amino acids. The V end lost 3 bases, the J end lost 1 base, and 14 bases lay between the germline ends. In germline, CDR1 is SGHRS, CDR2 YFSETQ. CDR3: CASSSLPTDSYNEQFF. The DNA for the CDR3 is TGCGCCAGCAGCTCACTCCCGACAGATTCCTACAATGAGCAGTTCTTC.

The chain combines TRBV24-1 with TRBJ2-2; TRBD1 is a possible D gene (6 bases). In germline, CDR1 is KGHDR, CDR2 SFDVKD. The V gene lost 10 bases and the J gene lost 7 bases, with 24 bases spanning the gap. The CDR3 sequence is 16 residues long. The DNA of the CDR3 is TGTGCCACGGCCGTCCGAGGCAGGGGTTGGAACGGGGAGCTGTTTTTT. It specifies CATAVRGRGWNGELFF.

The chain is built from TRBV28 and TRBJ2-2; a weak D match, TRBD1 (6 bases). Trimming removed 6 bases from V and 0 bases from J, with 11 bases in between. Looked up from germline, CDR1 is MDHEN and CDR2 is SYDVKM. This CDR3 is built from 15 residues. The CDR3 DNA sequence: TGTGCCAGCAGAGCCGGGACAACGAACACCGGGGAGCTGTTTTTT. Residues: CASRAGTTNTGELFF.

This clone was counted a few times. The chain has TRBV6-2 or TRBV6-3 and TRBJ2-5; D may be TRBD1 (6 bases). Germline assignment: CDR1 MNHEY and CDR2 SVGEGT. This CDR3 is built from 15 residues. V lost 6 bases, J lost 5 bases, and 19 bases lay in between. The DNA for the CDR3 is TGTGCCAGCAGCCTGGGAACAGGGAAGTCGGAGACCCAGTACTTC. Translating it yields CASSLGTGKSETQYF.

The CDR3 reads CSASDGLPNEQFF. The CDR3, as DNA: TGCAGTGCTAGTGACGGACTTCCCAATGAGCAGTTCTTC. The chain uses TRBV20-1 and TRBJ2-1, with a weak D call TRBD2 (5 bases). Germline V gene sequence: CDR1 DFQATT, CDR2 SNEGSKA (reference sequence). Trimming removed 3 bases at V and 6 bases at J, with 12 bases between. The CDR3 is 13 residues long.

V usage is TRBV7-8 and J usage is TRBJ2-7; D perhaps matches TRBD2 (5 bases). CDR1 and CDR2 from the germline V gene are SGHVS and FQNEAQ. This CDR3 comprises 14 residues. V was clipped by 5 bases and J by 2 bases, with 13 bases between them. CDR3 nucleotides: TGTGCCAGCAGCCTGCGGGTAGCGACCTACGAGCAGTACTTC. As protein: CASSLRVATYEQYF.